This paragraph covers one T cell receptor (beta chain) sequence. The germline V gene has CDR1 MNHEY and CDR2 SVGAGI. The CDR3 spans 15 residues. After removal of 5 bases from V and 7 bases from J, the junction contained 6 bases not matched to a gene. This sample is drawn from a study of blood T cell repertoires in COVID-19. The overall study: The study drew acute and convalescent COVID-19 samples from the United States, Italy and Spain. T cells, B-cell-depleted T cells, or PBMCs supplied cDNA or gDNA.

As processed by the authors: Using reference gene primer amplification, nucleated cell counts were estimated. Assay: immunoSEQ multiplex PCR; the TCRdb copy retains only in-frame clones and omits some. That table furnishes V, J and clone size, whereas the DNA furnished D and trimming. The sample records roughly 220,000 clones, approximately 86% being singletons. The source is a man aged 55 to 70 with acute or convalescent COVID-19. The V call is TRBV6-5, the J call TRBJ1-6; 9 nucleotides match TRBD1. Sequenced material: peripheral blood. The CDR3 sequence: CASSTGGAPNSPLHF. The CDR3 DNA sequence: TGTGCCAGCAGTACAGGGGGCGCACCAAATTCACCCCTCCACTTT.